The source of this T cell receptor beta chain is a study of T cell changes during pregnancy in multiple sclerosis. The count of this clone is one. Germline V gene lookup returns CDR1 MRHNA and CDR2 SNTAGT. V dropped 8 bases and J dropped 3; count of bases not matched to a gene: 3. There are 12 residues in the CDR3. Sequenced by immunoSEQ multiplex PCR; TCRdb stores in-frame clones only, minus some. This sample carries roughly 100,000 clones, roughly nine tenths of them seen once, and the ten largest clones take 0.8% to 1%. The sequences come from peripheral blood, collected after pregnancy. The rearrangement uses TRBV6-4 and TRBJ1-2, with TRBD1 matching over 7 bases. This TCR was sampled from a female donor with multiple sclerosis, enrolled in a pregnancy study. As DNA, the CDR3 is TGTGCCAGCTTGCAGGGGGACTATGGCTACACCTTC. Translating it yields CASLQGDYGYTF.